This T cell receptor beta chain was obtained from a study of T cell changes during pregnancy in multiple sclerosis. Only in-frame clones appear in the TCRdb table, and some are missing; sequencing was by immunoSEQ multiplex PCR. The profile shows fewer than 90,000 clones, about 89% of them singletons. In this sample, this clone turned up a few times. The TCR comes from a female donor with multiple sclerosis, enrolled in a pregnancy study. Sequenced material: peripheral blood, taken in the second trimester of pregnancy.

The CDR3 sequence is CASTATGYEQYF. DNA for the CDR3: TGTGCCAGCACTGCAACGGGGTACGAGCAGTACTTC. This chain uses TRBV6-1 with TRBJ2-7; D is perhaps TRBD2 (5 bases). CDR3 size: 12 residues. The germline V gene encodes CDR1 MNHNS and CDR2 SASEGT. Trimming stripped 7 bases from V and 4 bases from J, with 11 bases between.